This is a list of T cell receptor beta chains from one sample in a study of T cell responses to AZD1222 COVID-19 vaccine. The repertoire was sequenced with immunoSEQ multiplex PCR; TCRdb's copy has only in-frame clones and lacks some. The sample gives 50,000 to 65,000 clones, more than 80% of which show up once; about 15% is in the top ten. Sequencing used peripheral blood, obtained 28 days after the second AZD1222 dose. The receptors were sampled from an adult who received the AZD1222 COVID-19 vaccine. Each CDR3 is given with its conserved first and last residue. A D gene is named only where the DNA matches it firmly. A row's size may be missing; if present it is once, few, many or a size class.

>TRBJ1-1|TRBV15|NA|NA
CATSRVQGFFGDEAFF
TGTGCCACCAGCAGAGTCCAGGGATTCTTTGGCGATGAAGCTTTCTTT
>TRBJ1-2|TRBV7-2|NA|TRBD1
CASSLDETGISYGYTF
TGTGCCAGCAGCTTGGACGAGACAGGGATTTCCTATGGCTACACCTTC
>TRBJ2-2|TRBV9|NA|NA
CASSPPPTGELFF
TGTGCCAGCAGCCCCCCACCCACCGGGGAGCTGTTTTTT
>TRBJ2-7|TRBV3-1/TRBV3-2|NA|NA
CASSRLPTDEQYF
TGTGCCAGCAGCCGCCTCCCTACCGACGAGCAGTACTTC
>TRBJ2-7|TRBV30|once|NA
CAWRLGVGKWHF
TGTGCCTGGAGGTTAGGGGTAGGAAAGTGGCACTTC
>TRBJ2-7|TRBV5-1|NA|TRBD1
CASSWDRGREQYF
TGCGCCAGCAGCTGGGACAGGGGGCGAGAGCAGTACTTC
>TRBJ2-1|TRBV4-2|NA|NA
CASSHAPGGRNEQFF
TGTGCCAGCAGCCACGCCCCAGGTGGAAGGAATGAGCAGTTCTTC
>TRBJ2-1|TRBV11-3|NA|TRBD1
CASSPPGQVYNEQFF
TGTGCCAGCAGCCCACCCGGACAGGTATACAATGAGCAGTTCTTC
>TRBJ1-2|TRBV12-3/TRBV12-4|NA|NA
CASTRGSVGYTF
TGTGCCAGCACCCGGGGGTCTGTTGGCTACACCTTC
>TRBJ1-2|TRBV7-2|NA|TRBD1
CASSARQGLGGYTF
TGTGCCAGCAGCGCGCGACAGGGGTTGGGCGGCTACACCTTC
>TRBJ2-1|TRBV2|NA|NA
CASTFHNEQFF
TGTGCCAGCACATTTCACAATGAGCAGTTCTTC
>TRBJ1-1|TRBV7-3|NA|NA
CASSLQGGQQAFF
TGTGCCAGCAGCCTTCAAGGAGGGCAGCAGGCTTTCTTT
>TRBJ2-2|TRBV7-2|NA|NA
CASRTPGLTGELFF
TGTGCCAGCCGAACCCCAGGGTTGACCGGGGAGCTGTTTTTT
>TRBJ1-2|TRBV29-1|NA|TRBD1
CSVEDSLRGTRYGYTF
TGCAGCGTTGAAGATAGTCTCAGGGGGACCCGCTATGGCTACACCTTC
>TRBJ2-7|TRBV4-1|NA|NA
CASSQLVVVAGQYF
TGCGCCAGCAGCCAACTGGTGGTGGTGGCGGGGCAGTACTTC
>TRBJ1-5|TRBV6-2/TRBV6-3|NA|NA
CASSRGGGNQPQHF
TGTGCCAGCAGCAGGGGTGGGGGCAATCAGCCCCAGCATTTT
>TRBJ2-5|TRBV2|NA|NA
CASSESRQETQYF
TGTGCCAGCAGTGAAAGTCGACAAGAGACCCAGTACTTC
>TRBJ2-5|TRBV28|once|TRBD2
CASSPGLAEQETQYF
TGTGCCAGCAGCCCCGGACTAGCGGAACAAGAGACCCAGTACTTC
>TRBJ2-1|TRBV5-4|NA|TRBD2
CASSLGGSSYNEQFF
TGTGCCAGCAGCTTGGGCGGGAGCTCCTACAATGAGCAGTTCTTC
>TRBJ2-7|TRBV5-1|NA|NA
CASSLDTYEQYF
TGCGCCAGCAGCCTAGACACCTACGAGCAGTACTTC
>TRBJ2-5|TRBV25-1|NA|NA
CASSDPRPGETQYF
TGTGCCAGCAGTGACCCTCGGCCCGGGGAGACCCAGTACTTC
>TRBJ1-1|TRBV27|NA|TRBD1
CASRPGQGSGVGTEAFF
TGTGCCAGCAGACCGGGACAGGGGAGCGGGGTAGGCACTGAAGCTTTCTTT
>TRBJ1-2|TRBV6-1|NA|NA
CASSEVSTYGYTF
TGTGCCAGCAGTGAAGTTTCAACCTATGGCTACACCTTC
>TRBJ1-5|TRBV4-3|few|NA
CASSQVTGQPQHF
TGCGCCAGCAGCCAAGTCACAGGGCAGCCCCAGCATTTT
>TRBJ1-4|TRBV3-1/TRBV3-2|NA|TRBD1
CASSGPDRGLFF
TGTGCCAGCAGCGGGCCGGACAGGGGACTGTTTTTT
>TRBJ1-1|TRBV12-3/TRBV12-4|NA|NA
CASSLRGGEAFF
TGTGCCAGCAGTTTACGGGGAGGTGAAGCTTTCTTT
>TRBJ2-5|TRBV5-1|NA|TRBD2
CASSRSGRAGETQYF
TGCGCCAGCAGCCGGAGCGGGAGGGCCGGGGAGACCCAGTACTTC
>TRBJ2-1|TRBV7-6|NA|NA
CASSLDTGSYNEQFF
TGTGCCAGCAGCTTGGATACAGGGTCCTACAATGAGCAGTTCTTC
>TRBJ1-1|TRBV30|NA|NA
CAWSVRGNTEAFF
TGTGCCTGGAGTGTACGGGGAAACACTGAAGCTTTCTTT
>TRBJ2-7|TRBV2|NA|TRBD2
CASSERTAGVYEQYF
TGTGCCAGCAGTGAGAGAACAGCGGGAGTTTACGAGCAGTACTTC
>TRBJ2-3|TRBV9|NA|NA
CASSVGLEVPPDTQYF
TGTGCCAGCAGCGTAGGGCTAGAGGTTCCCCCAGATACGCAGTATTTT
>TRBJ2-1|TRBV19|once|NA
CASSIGLVREQFF
TGTGCCAGTAGTATTGGGCTAGTTCGTGAGCAGTTCTTC
>TRBJ2-7|TRBV11-3|NA|NA
CASSPTQGRADEQYF
TGTGCCAGCAGCCCTACCCAAGGGCGTGCGGACGAGCAGTACTTC
>TRBJ2-3|TRBV12-3/TRBV12-4|NA|NA
CASQMGGADTQYF
TGTGCCTCTCAGATGGGGGGTGCAGATACGCAGTATTTT
>TRBJ2-3|TRBV18|NA|NA
CASSPQTGTDTQYF
TGTGCCAGCTCACCACAGACAGGAACAGATACGCAGTATTTT
>TRBJ1-3|TRBV18|NA|NA
CASSENGNTIYF
TGTGCCAGCTCAGAGAATGGAAACACCATATATTTT
>TRBJ2-7|TRBV7-9|NA|NA
CASSLRDTTYEQYF
TGTGCCAGCAGCCTCCGGGACACTACCTACGAGCAGTACTTC
>TRBJ1-6|TRBV6-1|NA|NA
CASSDGEYNSPLHF
TGTGCCAGCAGTGATGGAGAGTATAATTCACCCCTCCACTTT
>TRBJ1-2|TRBV20-1|NA|NA
CSAKQGYGYTF
TGCAGTGCTAAGCAAGGGTATGGCTACACCTTC
>TRBJ2-7|TRBV4-2|NA|TRBD1
CASSQVRDRDYEQYF
TGTGCCAGCAGCCAAGTTAGGGACAGGGACTACGAGCAGTACTTC
>TRBJ1-1|TRBV7-9|NA|NA
CASSSSGGGGTEAFF
TGTGCCAGCAGCTCTTCTGGAGGGGGTGGCACTGAAGCTTTCTTT
>TRBJ2-2|TRBV6-2/TRBV6-3|NA|NA
CASSSADPVPTGELFF
TGTGCCAGCAGTTCCGCCGACCCGGTCCCCACCGGGGAGCTGTTTTTT
>TRBJ1-2|TRBV7-9|NA|NA
CASSLEGLYGYTF
TGTGCCAGCAGCTTAGAGGGCCTCTATGGCTACACCTTC
>TRBJ1-5|TRBV19|NA|TRBD1
CASSANRGLQPQHF
TGTGCCAGTAGTGCTAACAGGGGGCTTCAGCCCCAGCATTTT
>TRBJ1-1|TRBV5-4|once|NA
CATSTAPNTEAFF
TGTGCCACTTCGACAGCCCCGAACACTGAAGCTTTCTTT